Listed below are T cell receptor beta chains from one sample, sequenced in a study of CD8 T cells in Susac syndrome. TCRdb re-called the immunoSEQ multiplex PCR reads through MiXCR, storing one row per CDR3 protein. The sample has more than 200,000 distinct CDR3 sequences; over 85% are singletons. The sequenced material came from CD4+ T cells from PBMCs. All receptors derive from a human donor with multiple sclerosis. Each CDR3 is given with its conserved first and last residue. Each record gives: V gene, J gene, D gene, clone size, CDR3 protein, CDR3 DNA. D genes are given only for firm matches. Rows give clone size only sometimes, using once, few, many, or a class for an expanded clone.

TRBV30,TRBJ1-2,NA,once,CAWSEGNYGYTF,TGTGCCTGGAGTGAAGGGAACTATGGCTACACCTTC
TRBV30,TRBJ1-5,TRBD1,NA,CAWSGKQGNQPQHF,TGTGCCTGGAGCGGCAAACAGGGGAATCAGCCCCAGCATTTT
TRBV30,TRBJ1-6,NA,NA,CAWRDESRRGSPLHF,TGTGCCTGGAGGGATGAGAGCCGCCGGGGTTCACCCCTCCACTTT
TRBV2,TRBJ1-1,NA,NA,CASSEGAGRRAFF,TGTGCCAGCAGTGAGGGGGCGGGCAGGAGGGCTTTCTTT
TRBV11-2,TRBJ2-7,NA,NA,CASSLRSVTYEQYF,TGTGCCAGCAGCTTAAGGTCCGTTACCTACGAGCAGTACTTC
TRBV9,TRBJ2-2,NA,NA,CASSSRGGELFF,TGTGCCAGCAGCTCCCGGGGCGGGGAGCTGTTTTTT
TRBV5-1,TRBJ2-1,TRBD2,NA,CASSWTSSYNEQFF,TGCGCCAGCAGCTGGACTAGCTCCTACAATGAGCAGTTCTTC
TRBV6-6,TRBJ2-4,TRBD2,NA,CASSQRLAGGEYIQYF,TGTGCCAGCAGCCAACGACTAGCGGGGGGGGAATACATTCAGTACTTC
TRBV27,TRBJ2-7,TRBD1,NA,CASSWTGGSSYEQYF,TGTGCCAGCAGTTGGACAGGGGGAAGCTCCTACGAGCAGTACTTC
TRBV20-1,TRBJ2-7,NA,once,CSARRGVSYEQYF,TGCAGTGCTAGAAGGGGGGTATCCTACGAGCAGTACTTC
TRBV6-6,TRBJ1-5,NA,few,CASSRVGEGNQPQHF,TGTGCCAGCAGTCGTGTGGGGGAGGGCAATCAGCCCCAGCATTTT
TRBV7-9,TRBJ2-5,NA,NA,CASSPPGGGRETQYF,TGTGCCAGCAGCCCACCTGGGGGGGGGCGAGAGACCCAGTACTTC
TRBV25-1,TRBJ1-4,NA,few,CASRLTGAGTNEKLFF,TGTGCCAGCAGGCTGACAGGCGCCGGGACTAATGAAAAACTGTTTTTT
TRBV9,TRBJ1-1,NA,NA,CASSSGWNTEAFF,TGTGCCAGCAGTTCCGGCTGGAACACTGAAGCTTTCTTT
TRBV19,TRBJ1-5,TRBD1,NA,CASIHRQGSNSNQPQHF,TGTGCCAGTATCCACAGACAGGGTAGCAATAGCAATCAGCCCCAGCATTTT
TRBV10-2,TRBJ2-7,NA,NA,CASNPRGRYEQYF,TGCGCCAGCAACCCCAGGGGCAGGTACGAGCAGTACTTC
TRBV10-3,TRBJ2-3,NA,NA,CAISEPGSTDTQYF,TGTGCCATCAGTGAGCCAGGGAGCACAGATACGCAGTATTTT
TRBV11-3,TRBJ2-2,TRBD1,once,CASSPTGANTGELFF,TGTGCCAGCAGCCCGACAGGGGCGAACACCGGGGAGCTGTTTTTT
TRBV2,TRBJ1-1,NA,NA,CASRRDHAAEAFF,TGTGCCAGCAGACGAGACCATGCCGCGGAAGCTTTCTTT
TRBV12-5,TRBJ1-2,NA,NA,CASGLSTDLTRGYTF,TGTGCTAGTGGCCTGTCGACAGACCTTACTCGTGGCTACACCTTC
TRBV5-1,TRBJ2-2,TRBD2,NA,CASSFELAGAAGELFF,TGCGCCAGCAGCTTTGAGCTAGCGGGAGCGGCCGGGGAGCTGTTTTTT
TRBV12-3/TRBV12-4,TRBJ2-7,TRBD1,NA,CASSFVDRAPYEQYF,TGTGCCAGCAGTTTTGTGGACAGGGCCCCTTACGAGCAGTACTTC
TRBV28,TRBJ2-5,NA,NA,CASSLRPDAGETQYF,TGTGCCAGCAGTCTACGCCCGGACGCGGGGGAGACCCAGTACTTC
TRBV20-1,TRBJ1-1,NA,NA,CSASLTGKGTEAFF,TGCAGTGCTAGTTTAACAGGGAAGGGCACTGAAGCTTTCTTT
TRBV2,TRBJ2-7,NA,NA,CASSVSGLSYEQYF,TGTGCCAGCAGTGTTTCCGGACTCTCCTACGAGCAGTACTTC
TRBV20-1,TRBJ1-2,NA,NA,CSASGDYGYTF,TGCAGTGCTAGTGGAGACTATGGCTACACCTTC
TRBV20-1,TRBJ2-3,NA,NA,CSAREGGGVDTQYF,TGCAGTGCTAGAGAAGGTGGCGGAGTAGATACGCAGTATTTT
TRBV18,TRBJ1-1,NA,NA,CASSPPNGPNTEAFF,TGTGCCAGCTCACCACCCAACGGTCCGAACACTGAAGCTTTCTTT
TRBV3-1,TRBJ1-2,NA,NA,CASSQDRWGLDGYTF,TGTGCCAGCAGCCAAGATCGGTGGGGTCTGGATGGCTACACCTTC
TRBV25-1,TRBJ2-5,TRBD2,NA,CASSVGLAGVETQYF,TGTGCCAGCAGTGTGGGACTAGCGGGAGTGGAGACCCAGTACTTC
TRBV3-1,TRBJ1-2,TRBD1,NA,CASSQAQGARSYGYTF,TGTGCCAGCAGCCAAGCACAGGGGGCGCGGAGCTATGGCTACACCTTC
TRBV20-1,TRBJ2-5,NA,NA,CSASSPRGRQETQYF,TGCAGTGCCTCGTCCCCCCGGGGGAGGCAAGAGACCCAGTACTTC
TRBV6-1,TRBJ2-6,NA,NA,CASKGGGLYVLTF,TGTGCCAGCAAGGGTGGGGGGCTGTACGTCCTGACTTTC
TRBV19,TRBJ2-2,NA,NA,CASSIVGSTGELFF,TGTGCCAGTAGTATAGTTGGGAGCACCGGGGAGCTGTTTTTT
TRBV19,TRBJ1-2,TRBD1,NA,CASSIQGAPRGDGYTF,TGTGCCAGTAGTATTCAGGGGGCCCCTCGAGGGGATGGCTACACCTTC
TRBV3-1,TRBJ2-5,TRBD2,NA,CASSHPRGGQETQYF,TGTGCCAGCAGCCATCCGAGGGGAGGGCAAGAGACCCAGTACTTC
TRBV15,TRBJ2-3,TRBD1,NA,CATSRTLGRPGQGSPDTQYF,TGTGCCACCAGCAGAACTCTTGGCAGACCGGGACAGGGGAGTCCAGATACGCAGTATTTT
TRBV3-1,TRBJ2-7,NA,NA,CASSQVTYEQYF,TGTGCCAGCAGCCAAGTAACCTACGAGCAGTACTTC
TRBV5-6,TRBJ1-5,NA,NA,CASSRWGLSNQPQHF,TGTGCCAGCAGTAGGTGGGGTTTGAGCAATCAGCCCCAGCATTTT
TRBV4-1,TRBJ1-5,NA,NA,CASSQVSTGFSNQPQHF,TGCGCCAGCAGCCAAGTTTCCACAGGGTTTAGCAATCAGCCCCAGCATTTT
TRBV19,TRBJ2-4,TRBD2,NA,CASSIGEAGGNIQYF,TGTGCCAGTAGTATAGGGGAGGCGGGAGGGAACATTCAGTACTTC
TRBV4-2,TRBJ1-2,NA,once,CASSQARGQYGYTF,TGTGCCAGCAGCCAAGCACGCGGGCAGTATGGCTACACCTTC
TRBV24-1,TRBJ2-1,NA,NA,CATSDLRPTKFF,TGTGCCACCAGTGATTTGCGACCTACGAAGTTCTTC
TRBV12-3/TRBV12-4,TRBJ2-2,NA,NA,CASSPRGALAGELFF,TGTGCCAGCAGTCCCCGGGGGGCTCTAGCCGGGGAGCTGTTTTTT
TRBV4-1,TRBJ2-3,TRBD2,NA,CASSQVGTSGVSTDTQYF,TGCGCCAGCAGCCAAGTTGGGACTAGCGGAGTCAGCACAGATACGCAGTATTTT
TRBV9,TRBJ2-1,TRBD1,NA,CASSVSGTGANEQFF,TGTGCCAGCAGCGTATCAGGAACAGGGGCCAATGAGCAGTTCTTC
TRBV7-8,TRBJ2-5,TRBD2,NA,CAPQGLPETQYF,TGTGCCCCCCAGGGACTACCAGAGACCCAGTACTTC
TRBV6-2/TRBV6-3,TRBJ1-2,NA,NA,CASSLTLFPGQAGGYTF,TGTGCCAGCAGTCTCACGCTCTTCCCGGGACAAGCTGGCGGCTACACCTTC
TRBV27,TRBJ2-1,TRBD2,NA,CASTTTSGGRNEQFF,TGTGCCAGCACCACGACTAGCGGGGGGCGGAATGAGCAGTTCTTC
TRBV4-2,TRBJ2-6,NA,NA,CASSQESMSGANVLTF,TGTGCCAGCAGCCAAGAGTCGATGTCTGGGGCCAACGTCCTGACTTTC
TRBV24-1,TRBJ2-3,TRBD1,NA,CATSDPDGDSSWNTQYF,TGTGCCACCAGTGATCCAGACGGGGACAGTAGCTGGAATACGCAGTATTTT
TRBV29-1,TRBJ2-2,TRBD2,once,CSVTSGLNTGELFF,TGCAGCGTTACTAGCGGGCTGAACACCGGGGAGCTGTTTTTT